The table lists the clone carrying this T cell receptor (beta chain) with many counts. Its target is unknown. The sample originates from a study of T cells in Graves' hyperthyroidism and ophthalmopathy. Study in general: Prior to any treatment, at the point of initial diagnosis, peripheral blood was collected.

Hyperthyroidism of Graves' type that showed no ophthalmopathy progression within 18 months was stable. The hyperthyroidism was newly diagnosed and had lasted under 2 months; the patients were aged 18 to 65. The CDR3 is 15 residues long. The germline CDR1 and CDR2 sequences are SGHRS and YFSETQ. V was cut by 0 bases and J by 0 bases, with 8 bases left in between. Amplified regions were TCR beta CDR3 sequences from RNA transcripts. The HTBI set primed first-round TCR CDR3 RT-PCR. TCRdb re-called the multiplex PCR reads with MiXCR, one entry per CDR3 protein. Seen here are about 590,000 distinct CDR3 sequences, around a sixth observed once, and the top ten hold approximately 7%. Study-level results: A model using 13 V-J features told ophthalmopathy apart from stable hyperthyroidism.

The clonotype comes from a woman between 25 and 40 years old with Graves' hyperthyroidism. Sample: blood. The chain has TRBV5-1 and TRBJ2-3, with D hard to call. CDR3 in DNA: TGCGCCAGCAGCTTGGGGCAGATCAGCACAGATACGCAGTATTTT. This gives the protein CASSLGQISTDTQYF.